This T cell receptor (beta chain) was retrieved from a study of pediatric ulcerative colitis. The CDR3 runs to 14 residues. V dropped 0 bases and J dropped 5 bases, with 11 bases sitting between them. In germline, CDR1 is SGDLS, CDR2 YYNGEE. Each sample received Survey-level depth of up to 500,000 reads. The table came from immunoSEQ multiplex PCR; TCRdb's copy has only in-frame clones and leaves some out. The data contain tens of thousands of clones, around 75% of them singletons. Rectal tissue came from one to two pinch biopsies taken at colonoscopy. For this clone: The antigen is unknown.

Points from the study as a whole: Blood-rectal clonal overlap within each person was significantly higher in ulcerative colitis patients than controls. Blood samples from a couple of patients yielded substantially fewer templates and were excluded from blood-rectal overlap analysis.

The V and J genes are TRBV9 and TRBJ1-1, with D perhaps matching TRBD1 (6 bases). This receptor was taken from a boy younger than 18 with severe ulcerative colitis. Sequencing input: gut tissue. This chain's CDR3 is CASSVGRGATEAFF. CDR3 DNA sequence: TGTGCCAGCAGCGTAGGTCGGGGGGCGACTGAAGCTTTCTTT.